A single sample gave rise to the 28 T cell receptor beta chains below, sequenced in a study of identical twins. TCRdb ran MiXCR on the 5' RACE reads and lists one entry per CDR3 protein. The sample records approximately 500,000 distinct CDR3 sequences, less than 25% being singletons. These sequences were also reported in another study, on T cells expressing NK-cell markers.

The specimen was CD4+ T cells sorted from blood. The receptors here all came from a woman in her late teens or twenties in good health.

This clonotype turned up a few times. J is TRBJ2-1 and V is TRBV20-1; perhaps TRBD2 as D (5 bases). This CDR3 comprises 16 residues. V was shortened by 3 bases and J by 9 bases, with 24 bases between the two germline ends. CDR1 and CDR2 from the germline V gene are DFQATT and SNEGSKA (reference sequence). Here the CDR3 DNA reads TGCAGTGCTAGGCAAGAGGCAACTAGTCGGCAGAGTGAGCAGTTCTTC. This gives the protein CSARQEATSRQSEQFF.

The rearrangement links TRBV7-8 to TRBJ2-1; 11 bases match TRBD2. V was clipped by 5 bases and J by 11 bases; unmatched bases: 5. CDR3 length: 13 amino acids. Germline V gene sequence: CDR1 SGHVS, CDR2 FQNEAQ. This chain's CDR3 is CASSALAGGKQFF. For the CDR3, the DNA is TGTGCCAGCAGCGCCCTAGCGGGAGGAAAGCAGTTCTTC.

The CDR3 reads CSARHRGNADTQYF. CDR3 DNA: TGCAGTGCTAGACACAGGGGCAACGCAGATACGCAGTATTTT. J is TRBJ2-3 and V is TRBV20-1, with 7 bases aligning to TRBD1. Germline V CDR1 and CDR2: DFQATT, SNEGSKA (reference sequence). V lost 2 bases to trimming and J lost 4 bases; unmatched junction nucleotides: 6. CDR3 length equals 14 residues.

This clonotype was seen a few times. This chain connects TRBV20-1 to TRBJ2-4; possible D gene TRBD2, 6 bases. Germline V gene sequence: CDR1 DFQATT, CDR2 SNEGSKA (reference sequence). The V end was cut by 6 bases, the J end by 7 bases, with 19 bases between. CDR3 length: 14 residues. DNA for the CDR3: TGCAGTGCCCTAGGGAGGAGGTTGTCGAACATTCAGTACTTC. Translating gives CSALGRRLSNIQYF.

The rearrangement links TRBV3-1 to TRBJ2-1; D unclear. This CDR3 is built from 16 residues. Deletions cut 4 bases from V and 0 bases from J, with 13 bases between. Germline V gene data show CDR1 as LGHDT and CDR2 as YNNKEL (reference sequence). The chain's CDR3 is CASSRQSASSYNEQFF. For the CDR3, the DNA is TGTGCCAGCAGCCGGCAGAGCGCGAGCTCCTACAATGAGCAGTTCTTC.

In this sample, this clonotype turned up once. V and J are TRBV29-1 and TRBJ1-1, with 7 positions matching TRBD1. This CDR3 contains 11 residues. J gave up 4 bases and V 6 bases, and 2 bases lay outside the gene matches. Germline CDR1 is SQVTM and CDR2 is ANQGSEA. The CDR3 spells CSVSGGTEAFF. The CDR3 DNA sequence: TGCAGCGTCTCAGGGGGCACTGAAGCTTTCTTT. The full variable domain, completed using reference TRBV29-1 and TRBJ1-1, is SAVISQKPSRDICQRGTSLTIQCQVDSQVTMMFWYRQQPGQSLTLIATANQGSEATYESGFVIDKFPISRPNLTFSTLTVSNMSPEDSSIYLCSVSGGTEAFFGQGTRLTVV.

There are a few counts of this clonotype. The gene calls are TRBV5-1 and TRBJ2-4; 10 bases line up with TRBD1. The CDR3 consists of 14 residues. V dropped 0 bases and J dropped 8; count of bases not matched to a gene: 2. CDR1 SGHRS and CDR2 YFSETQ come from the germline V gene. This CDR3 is CASSLGTGGDIQYF. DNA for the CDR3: TGCGCCAGCAGCTTGGGGACAGGGGGAGACATTCAGTACTTC.

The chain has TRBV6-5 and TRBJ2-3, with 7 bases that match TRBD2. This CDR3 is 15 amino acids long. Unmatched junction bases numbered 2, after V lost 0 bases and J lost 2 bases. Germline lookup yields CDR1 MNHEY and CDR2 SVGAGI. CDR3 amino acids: CASSYSGGTTDTQYF. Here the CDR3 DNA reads TGTGCCAGCAGTTACTCGGGGGGGACCACAGATACGCAGTATTTT.

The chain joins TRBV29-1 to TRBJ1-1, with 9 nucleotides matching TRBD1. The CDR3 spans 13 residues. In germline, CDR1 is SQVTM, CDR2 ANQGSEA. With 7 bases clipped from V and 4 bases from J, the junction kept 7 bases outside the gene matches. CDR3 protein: CSGQGVVGTEAFF. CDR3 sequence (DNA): TGCAGCGGACAGGGGGTCGTAGGCACTGAAGCTTTCTTT.

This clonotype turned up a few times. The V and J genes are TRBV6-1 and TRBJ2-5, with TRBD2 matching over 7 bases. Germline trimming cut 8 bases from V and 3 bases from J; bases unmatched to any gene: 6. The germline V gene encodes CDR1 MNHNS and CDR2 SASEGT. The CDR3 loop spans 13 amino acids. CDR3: CASRKSGEETQYF. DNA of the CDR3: TGTGCCAGCCGGAAGAGCGGGGAAGAGACCCAGTACTTC.

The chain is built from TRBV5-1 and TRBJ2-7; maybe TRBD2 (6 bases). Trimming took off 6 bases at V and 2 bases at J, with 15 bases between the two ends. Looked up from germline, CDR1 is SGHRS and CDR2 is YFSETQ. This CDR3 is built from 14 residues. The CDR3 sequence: CASISREAPYEQYF. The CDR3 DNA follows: TGCGCCAGCATTTCGAGGGAGGCGCCCTACGAGCAGTACTTC. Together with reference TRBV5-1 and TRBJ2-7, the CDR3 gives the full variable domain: KAGVTQTPRYLIKTRGQQVTLSCSPISGHRSVSWYQQTPGQGLQFLFEYFSETQRNKGNFPGRFSGRQFSNSRSEMNVSTLELGDSALYLCASISREAPYEQYFGPGTRLTVT.

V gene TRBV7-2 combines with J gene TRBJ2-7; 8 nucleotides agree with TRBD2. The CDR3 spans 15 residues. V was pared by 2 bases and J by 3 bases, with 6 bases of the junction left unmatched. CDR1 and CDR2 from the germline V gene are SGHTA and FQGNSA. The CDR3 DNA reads TGTGCCAGCAGCTTAAATAGCGGGACCTACTACGAGCAGTACTTC. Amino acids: CASSLNSGTYYEQYF.

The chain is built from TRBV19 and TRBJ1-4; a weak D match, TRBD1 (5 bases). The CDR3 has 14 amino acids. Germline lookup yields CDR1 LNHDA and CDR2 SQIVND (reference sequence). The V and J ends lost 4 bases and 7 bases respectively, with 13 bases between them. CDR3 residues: CASSNGASGEKLFF. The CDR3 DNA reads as TGTGCCAGTAGTAACGGGGCGTCTGGTGAAAAACTGTTTTTT.

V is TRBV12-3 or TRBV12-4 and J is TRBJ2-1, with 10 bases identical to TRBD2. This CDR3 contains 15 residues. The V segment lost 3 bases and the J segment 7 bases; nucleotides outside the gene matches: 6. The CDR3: CASSLSSGSINEQFF. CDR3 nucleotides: TGTGCCAGCAGTTTGTCTAGCGGGAGTATAAATGAGCAGTTCTTC.

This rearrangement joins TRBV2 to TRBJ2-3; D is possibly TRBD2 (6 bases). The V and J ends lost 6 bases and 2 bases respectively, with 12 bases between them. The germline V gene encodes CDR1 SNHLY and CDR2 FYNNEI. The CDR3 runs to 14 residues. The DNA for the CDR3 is TGTGCCAGCAGGTGGCTAGCGAACACAGATACGCAGTATTTT. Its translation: CASRWLANTDTQYF.

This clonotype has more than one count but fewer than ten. The CDR3 is CASKYNSDTQYF. CDR3 nucleotide sequence: TGCGCCAGCAAATATAATTCGGATACGCAGTATTTT. The chain recombines TRBV5-1 with TRBJ2-3; no clear D. This CDR3 has 12 residues. Germline V gives CDR1 SGHRS, CDR2 YFSETQ. Between the trimmed V and J ends, which lost 6 bases and 6 bases, there was a span of 11 bases.

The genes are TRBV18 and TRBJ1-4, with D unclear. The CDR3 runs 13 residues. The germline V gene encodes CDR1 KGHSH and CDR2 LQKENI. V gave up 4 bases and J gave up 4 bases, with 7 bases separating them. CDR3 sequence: CASSQENNEKLFF. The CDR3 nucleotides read TGTGCCAGCTCACAGGAAAATAATGAAAAACTGTTTTTT.

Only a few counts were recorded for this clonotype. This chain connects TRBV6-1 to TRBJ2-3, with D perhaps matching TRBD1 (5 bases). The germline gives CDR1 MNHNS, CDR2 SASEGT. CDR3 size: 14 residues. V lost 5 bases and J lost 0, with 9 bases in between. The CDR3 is CASSRQYSTDTQYF. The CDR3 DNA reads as TGTGCCAGCAGTCGACAGTATAGCACAGATACGCAGTATTTT.

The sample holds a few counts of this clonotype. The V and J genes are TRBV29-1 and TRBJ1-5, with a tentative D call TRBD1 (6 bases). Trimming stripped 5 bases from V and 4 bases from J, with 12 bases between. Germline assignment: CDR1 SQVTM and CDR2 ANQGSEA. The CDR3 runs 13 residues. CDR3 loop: CSVKDSLNQPQHF. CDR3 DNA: TGCAGCGTTAAGGACAGCCTAAATCAGCCCCAGCATTTT.

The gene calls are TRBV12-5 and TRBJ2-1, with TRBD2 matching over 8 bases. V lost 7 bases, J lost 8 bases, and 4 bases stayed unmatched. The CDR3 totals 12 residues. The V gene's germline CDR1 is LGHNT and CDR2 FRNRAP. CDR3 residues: CASDGAGDEQFF. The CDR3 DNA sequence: TGTGCTAGTGATGGAGCGGGGGATGAGCAGTTCTTC.

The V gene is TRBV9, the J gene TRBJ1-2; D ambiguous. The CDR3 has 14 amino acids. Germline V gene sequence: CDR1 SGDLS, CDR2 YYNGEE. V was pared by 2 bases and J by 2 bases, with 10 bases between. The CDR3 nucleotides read TGTGCCAGCAGCGTCCACAGTGCAAACTATGGCTACACCTTC. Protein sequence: CASSVHSANYGYTF.

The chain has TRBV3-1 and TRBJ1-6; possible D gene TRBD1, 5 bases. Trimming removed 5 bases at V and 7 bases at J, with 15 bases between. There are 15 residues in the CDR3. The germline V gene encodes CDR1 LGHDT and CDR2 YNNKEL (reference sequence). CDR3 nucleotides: TGTGCCAGCAGCTCGCAGGGTAGGGGCAATTCACCCCTCCACTTT. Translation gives CASSSQGRGNSPLHF.

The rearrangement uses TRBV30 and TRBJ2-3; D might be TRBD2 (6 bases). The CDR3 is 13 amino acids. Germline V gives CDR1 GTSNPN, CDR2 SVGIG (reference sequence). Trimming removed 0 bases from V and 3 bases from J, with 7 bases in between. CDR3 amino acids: CAWSVRGTDTQYF. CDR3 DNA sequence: TGTGCCTGGAGTGTACGGGGGACAGATACGCAGTATTTT.

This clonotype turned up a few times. The CDR3 region has the DNA TGTGCCAGTAGTCGAGGGACTAGCGGAGCCTCCTACGAGCAGTACTTC. This sequence encodes CASSRGTSGASYEQYF. The rearrangement uses TRBV19 and TRBJ2-7; 11 bases fit TRBD2. Germline V lookup: CDR1 LNHDA, CDR2 SQIVND (reference sequence). Trimming cost V 5 bases and J 0 bases; bases outside gene matches: 6. CDR3 length: 16 amino acids.

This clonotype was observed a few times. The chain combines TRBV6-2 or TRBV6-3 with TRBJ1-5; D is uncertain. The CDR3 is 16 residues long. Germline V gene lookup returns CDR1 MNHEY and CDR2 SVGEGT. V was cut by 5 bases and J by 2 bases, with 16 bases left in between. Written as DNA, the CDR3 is TGTGCCAGCAGTGGAGGGCGAATGAGTGGCAATCAGCCCCAGCATTTT. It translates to CASSGGRMSGNQPQHF.

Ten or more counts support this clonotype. CDR3 loop: CASSPESEGSPLHF. CDR3 DNA sequence: TGTGCCAGCTCACCGGAGAGCGAGGGGTCACCCCTCCACTTT. This chain uses TRBV18 with TRBJ1-6; the D gene is possibly TRBD1 (5 bases). The CDR3 totals 14 residues. The germline V gene encodes CDR1 KGHSH and CDR2 LQKENI. V lost 3 bases and J 10 bases, leaving 13 bases between the germline ends.

Written as DNA, the CDR3 is TGTGCCAGCTCGAATGGGGCGGAGGTGCTCACTGAAGCTTTCTTT. Protein product: CASSNGAEVLTEAFF. V and J are TRBV18 and TRBJ1-1, with a weak D call TRBD1 (5 bases). V lost 6 bases and J 4 bases, leaving 18 bases between the germline ends. The CDR3 is 15 amino acids. Germline V CDR1 and CDR2: KGHSH, LQKENI.

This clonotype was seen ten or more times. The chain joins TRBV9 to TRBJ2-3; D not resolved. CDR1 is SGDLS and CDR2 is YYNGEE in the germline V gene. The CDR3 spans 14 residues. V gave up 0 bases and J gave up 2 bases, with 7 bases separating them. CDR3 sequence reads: CASSVGTSTDTQYF. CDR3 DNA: TGTGCCAGCAGCGTAGGGACGTCCACAGATACGCAGTATTTT.